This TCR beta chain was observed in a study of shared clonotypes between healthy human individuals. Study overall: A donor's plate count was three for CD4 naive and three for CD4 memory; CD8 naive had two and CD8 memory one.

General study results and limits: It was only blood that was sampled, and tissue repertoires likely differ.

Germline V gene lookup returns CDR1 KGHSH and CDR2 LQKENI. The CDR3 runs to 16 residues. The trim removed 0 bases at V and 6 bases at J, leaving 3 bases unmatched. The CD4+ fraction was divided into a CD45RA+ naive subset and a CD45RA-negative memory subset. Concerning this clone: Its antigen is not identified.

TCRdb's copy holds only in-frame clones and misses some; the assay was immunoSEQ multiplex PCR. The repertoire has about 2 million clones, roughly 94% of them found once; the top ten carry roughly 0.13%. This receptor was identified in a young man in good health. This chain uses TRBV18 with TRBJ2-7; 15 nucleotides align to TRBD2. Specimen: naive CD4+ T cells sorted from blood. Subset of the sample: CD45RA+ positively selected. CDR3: CASSPPGLAGGTEQYF. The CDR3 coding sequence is TGTGCCAGCTCACCACCGGGACTAGCGGGAGGCACCGAGCAGTACTTC.